These T cell receptor beta chains were read from a single sample in a study of blood T cell repertoires in COVID-19. The table came from immunoSEQ multiplex PCR; TCRdb's copy has only in-frame clones and leaves some out. The sample consists of about 300,000 clones, around 92% of them appearing once. The sequencing input was peripheral blood. The receptor set was obtained from a man aged 18 to 29 who had recovered from COVID-19. CDR3s include the opening cysteine and the closing phenylalanine or tryptophan. The D gene is left open where the match is weak.

j_gene	len	v_gene	d_gene	CDR3nt	CDR3aa
TRBJ2-3	16	TRBV7-2	NA	TGTGCCAGCAGCTTAGTAGGGGGGGGGCCCTTAGATACGCAGTATTTT	CASSLVGGGPLDTQYF
TRBJ2-6	13	TRBV5-6	NA	TGTGCCAGCAGCTTGAAGCAGGGTGACGTCCTGACTTTC	CASSLKQGDVLTF
TRBJ2-7	14	TRBV7-8	NA	TGTGCCAGCAGCTTAGGGGCAGTCACCTACGAGCAGTACTTC	CASSLGAVTYEQYF
TRBJ1-5	15	TRBV10-3	NA	TGTGCCATCAGTGAGGATGGACAGCTCAATCAGCCCCAGCATTTT	CAISEDGQLNQPQHF
TRBJ1-2	14	TRBV28	TRBD1	TGTGCCACCACCCCAGGGGGCGCGGGGTATGGCTACACCTTC	CATTPGGAGYGYTF
TRBJ2-5	15	TRBV5-1	NA	TGCGCCAGCAGCTTGGGAGTGGGGGCACAGGAGACCCAGTACTTC	CASSLGVGAQETQYF
TRBJ2-1	14	TRBV4-1	TRBD1	TGCGCCAGCAGCCAAGCCACAGGGGAAGATGAGCAGTTCTTC	CASSQATGEDEQFF
TRBJ1-2	16	TRBV4-3	TRBD1	TGCGCCAGCAGCCAAGTGGGACAGTCAGCTAACTATGGCTACACCTTC	CASSQVGQSANYGYTF
TRBJ2-3	13	TRBV12-3/TRBV12-4	NA	TGTGCCAGCAGTATAGGACTCCGGGACACCCAGTATTTT	CASSIGLRDTQYF
TRBJ1-1	13	TRBV5-5	TRBD1	TGTGCCAGCAGCTCCTCCTTCACAGGGGATGCTTTCTTT	CASSSSFTGDAFF
TRBJ2-1	18	TRBV7-2	TRBD2	TGTGCCAGCAGCTTAGCGCATATTGGGACTAGTAGCTGGAATGAGCAGTTCTTC	CASSLAHIGTSSWNEQFF